This T cell receptor (beta chain) was identified in a study of T cells in Graves' hyperthyroidism and ophthalmopathy. This clonotype was recorded many times. The antigen remains unidentified. The J segment lost 2 bases and the V segment lost 5 bases, leaving 4 bases of the junction unmatched. The germline gives CDR1 LGHDT, CDR2 YNNKEL (reference sequence). This CDR3 is built from 14 residues. Amplification of TCR beta CDR3 regions was performed using RNA transcripts as template. HTBI primers were the set used in a first-round RT-PCR of the TCR CDR3. TCRdb processed the multiplex PCR reads anew with MiXCR; each CDR3 protein has one entry. The sample has approximately 410,000 distinct CDR3 sequences, about 13% seen once. Study-level points and caveats: Model-based prediction identified ophthalmopathy a median roughly 5.9 months prior to its onset.

Patients with uncontrolled infections, other autoimmune diseases, pregnancy or lactation were excluded. The receptor was derived from a woman under 30 with Graves' hyperthyroidism. Sequenced input: blood. The V gene is TRBV3-1, the J gene TRBJ2-7; 9 bases match TRBD1. CDR3 sequence reads: CASSLQGAAYEQYF. CDR3 DNA: TGTGCCAGCAGCTTACAGGGGGCCGCCTACGAGCAGTACTTC.